This T cell receptor (beta chain) derives from a study of human T cells and chemical hapten exposure. The CDR3 has 12 amino acids. The ends were cut back, 7 bases at V and 9 bases at J, with 16 bases in the middle. The germline V gene has CDR1 MNHEY and CDR2 SVGEGT. This clonotype has more than one count but fewer than ten. Each CDR3 protein gets one entry after TCRdb re-called the RACE reads with MiXCR. The sample holds just under 350,000 distinct CDR3 sequences, 5.5% to 8% seen once. Noted time point: patch test 1, 2 weeks after DPC sensitization. Indicated treatment: therapeutic diphenylcyclopropenone sensitization with weekly scalp DPC.

The genes are TRBV6-2 or TRBV6-3 and TRBJ2-7; D not resolved. The clonotype comes from a woman under 30 with alopecia areata. Some clones in this sample may be carry-over from other donors' samples. The sequenced sample was whole blood, obtained in connection with sensitization to the hapten diphenylcyclopropenone (DPC). The CDR3 DNA is TGTGCCAGCACGAGCCCCACAGTTGGGCAGTACTTC. This translates into CASTSPTVGQYF.